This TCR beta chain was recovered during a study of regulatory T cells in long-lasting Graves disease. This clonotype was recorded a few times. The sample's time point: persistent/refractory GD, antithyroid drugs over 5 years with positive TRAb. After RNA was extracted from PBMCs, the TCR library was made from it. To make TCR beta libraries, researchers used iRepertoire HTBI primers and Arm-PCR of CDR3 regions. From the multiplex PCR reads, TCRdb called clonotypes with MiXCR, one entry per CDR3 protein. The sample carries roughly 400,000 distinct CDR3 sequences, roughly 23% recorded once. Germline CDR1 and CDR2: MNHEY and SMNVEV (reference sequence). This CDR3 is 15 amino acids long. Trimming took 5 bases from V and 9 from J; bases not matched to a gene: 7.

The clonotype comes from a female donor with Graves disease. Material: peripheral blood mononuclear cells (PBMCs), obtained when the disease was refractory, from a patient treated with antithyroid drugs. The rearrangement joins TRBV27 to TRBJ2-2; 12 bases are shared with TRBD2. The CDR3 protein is CASSPSSGRGRELFF. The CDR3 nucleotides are TGTGCCAGCAGTCCTTCTAGCGGGAGGGGCCGGGAGCTGTTTTTT.